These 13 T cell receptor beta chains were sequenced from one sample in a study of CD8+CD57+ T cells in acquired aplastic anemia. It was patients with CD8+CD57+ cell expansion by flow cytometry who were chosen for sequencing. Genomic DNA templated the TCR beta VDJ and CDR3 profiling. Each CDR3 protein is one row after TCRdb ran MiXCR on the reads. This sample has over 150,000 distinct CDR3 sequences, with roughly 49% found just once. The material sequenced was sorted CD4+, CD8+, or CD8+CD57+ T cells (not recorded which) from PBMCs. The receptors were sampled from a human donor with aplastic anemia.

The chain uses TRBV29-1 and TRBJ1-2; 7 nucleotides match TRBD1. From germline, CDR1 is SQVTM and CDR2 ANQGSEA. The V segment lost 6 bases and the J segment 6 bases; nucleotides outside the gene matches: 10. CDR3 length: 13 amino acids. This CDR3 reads CSVREPTGNGYTF. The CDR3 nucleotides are TGCAGCGTCCGCGAACCGACAGGGAATGGCTACACCTTC.

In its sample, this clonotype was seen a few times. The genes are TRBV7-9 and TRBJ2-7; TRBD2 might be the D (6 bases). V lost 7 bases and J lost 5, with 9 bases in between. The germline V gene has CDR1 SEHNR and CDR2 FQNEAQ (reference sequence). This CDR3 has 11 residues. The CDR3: CASTGTDEQYF. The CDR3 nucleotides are TGTGCCAGCACCGGGACTGACGAGCAGTACTTC.

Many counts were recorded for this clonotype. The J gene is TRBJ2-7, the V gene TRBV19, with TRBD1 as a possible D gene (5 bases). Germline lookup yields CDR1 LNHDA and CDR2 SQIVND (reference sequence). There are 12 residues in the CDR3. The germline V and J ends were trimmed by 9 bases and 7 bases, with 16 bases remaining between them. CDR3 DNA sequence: TGTGCCAGCTCCCAGGGTTTTGGTGAGCAGTACTTC. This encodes CASSQGFGEQYF.

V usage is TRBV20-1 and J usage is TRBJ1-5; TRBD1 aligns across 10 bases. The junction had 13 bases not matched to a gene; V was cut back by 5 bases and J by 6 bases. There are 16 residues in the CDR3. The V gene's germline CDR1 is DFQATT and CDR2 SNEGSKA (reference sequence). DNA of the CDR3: TGCAGTGCTGCTCATCCCGGGACAGGGGTCGGTCAGCCCCAGCATTTT. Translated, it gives CSAAHPGTGVGQPQHF.

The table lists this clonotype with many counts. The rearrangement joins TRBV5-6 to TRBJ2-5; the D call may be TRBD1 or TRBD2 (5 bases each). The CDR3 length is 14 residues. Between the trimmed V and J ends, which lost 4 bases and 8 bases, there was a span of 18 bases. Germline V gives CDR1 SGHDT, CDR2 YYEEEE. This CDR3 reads CASSRSGALNTQYF. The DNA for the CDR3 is TGTGCCAGCAGCCGTTCCGGGGCCCTAAATACCCAGTACTTC. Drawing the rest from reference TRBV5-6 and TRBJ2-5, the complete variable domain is DAGVTQSPTHLIKTRGQQVTLRCSPKSGHDTVSWYQQALGQGPQFIFQYYEEEERQRGNFPDRFSGHQFPNYSSELNVNALLLGDSALYLCASSRSGALNTQYFGPGTRLLVL.

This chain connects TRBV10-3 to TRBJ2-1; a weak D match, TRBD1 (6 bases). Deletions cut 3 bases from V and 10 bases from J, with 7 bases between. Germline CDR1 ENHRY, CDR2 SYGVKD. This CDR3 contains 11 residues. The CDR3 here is CAISEGTEQFF. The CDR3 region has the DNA TGTGCCATCAGTGAAGGGACAGAGCAGTTCTTC.

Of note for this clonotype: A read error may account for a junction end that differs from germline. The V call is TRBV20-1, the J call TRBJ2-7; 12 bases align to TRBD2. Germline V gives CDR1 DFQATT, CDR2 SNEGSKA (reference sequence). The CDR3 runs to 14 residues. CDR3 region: CSARTSGASYERYF. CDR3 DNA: TGCAGTGCAAGGACTAGCGGGGCATCCTACGAGCGGTACTTC.

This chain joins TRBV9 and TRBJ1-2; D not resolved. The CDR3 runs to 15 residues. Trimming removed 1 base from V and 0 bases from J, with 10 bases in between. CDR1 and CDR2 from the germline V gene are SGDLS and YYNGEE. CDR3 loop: CASSVPKKANYGYTF. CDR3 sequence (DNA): TGTGCCAGCAGCGTACCCAAGAAGGCTAACTATGGCTACACCTTC.

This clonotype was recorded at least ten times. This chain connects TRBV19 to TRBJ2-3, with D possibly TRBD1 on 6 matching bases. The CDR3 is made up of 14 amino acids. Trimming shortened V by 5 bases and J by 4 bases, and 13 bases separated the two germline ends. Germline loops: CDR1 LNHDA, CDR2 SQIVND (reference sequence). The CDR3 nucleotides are TGTGCCAGTAGTCCGGACAGACGTTCAGATACGCAGTATTTT. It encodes CASSPDRRSDTQYF. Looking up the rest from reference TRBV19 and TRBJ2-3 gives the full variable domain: DGGITQSPKYLFRKEGQNVTLSCEQNLNHDAMYWYRQDPGQGLRLIYYSQIVNDFQKGDIAEGYSVSREKKESFPLTVTSAQKNPTAFYLCASSPDRRSDTQYFGPGTRLTVL.

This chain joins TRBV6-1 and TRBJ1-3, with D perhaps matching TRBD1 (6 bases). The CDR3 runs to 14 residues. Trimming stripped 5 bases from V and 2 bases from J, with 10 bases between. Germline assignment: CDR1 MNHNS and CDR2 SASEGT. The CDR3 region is CASSPGQTGNTIYF. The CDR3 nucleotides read TGTGCCAGCAGTCCCGGACAGACTGGAAACACCATATATTTT.

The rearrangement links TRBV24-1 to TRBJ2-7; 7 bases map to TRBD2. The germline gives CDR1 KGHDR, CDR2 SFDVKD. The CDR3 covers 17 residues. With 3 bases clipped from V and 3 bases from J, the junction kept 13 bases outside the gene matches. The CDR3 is CATSDGGGTHGVYEQYF. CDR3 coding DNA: TGTGCCACCAGTGATGGGGGGGGGACTCACGGGGTCTACGAGCAGTACTTC.

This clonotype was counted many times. In nucleotides, the CDR3 is TGTGCCAGCAGCTTAGTTAGGAACAATGAGCAGTTCTTC. Protein product: CASSLVRNNEQFF. The V and J genes are TRBV7-9 and TRBJ2-1; D ambiguous. The CDR3 runs to 13 residues. Between the trimmed V and J ends, which lost 1 base and 5 bases, there was a span of 6 bases. Germline V gene lookup returns CDR1 SEHNR and CDR2 FQNEAQ (reference sequence).

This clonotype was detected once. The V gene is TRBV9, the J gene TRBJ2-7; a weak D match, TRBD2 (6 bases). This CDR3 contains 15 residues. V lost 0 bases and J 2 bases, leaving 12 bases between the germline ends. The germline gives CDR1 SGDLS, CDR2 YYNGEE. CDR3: CASSVGGERTYEQYF. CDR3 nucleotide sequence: TGTGCCAGCAGCGTAGGCGGGGAGAGAACCTACGAGCAGTACTTC.